Listed here are 3 T cell receptor beta chains from one sample, sequenced in a study of blood T cell repertoires in COVID-19. The repertoire was sequenced with immunoSEQ multiplex PCR; TCRdb's copy has only in-frame clones and lacks some. Of 250,000 or so clones listed, roughly nine tenths were seen once; the top ten hold about 2.6%. The sequenced material came from PBMCs or T cells enriched from blood (not recorded which). The receptors stem from a woman aged 18-29 years who had recovered from COVID-19.

This sequence joins TRBV5-8 and TRBJ1-2, with TRBD1 matching over 9 bases. The trim removed 8 bases at V and 7 bases at J, leaving 6 bases unmatched. Germline V gene lookup returns CDR1 SGHTS and CDR2 YDEGEE. This CDR3 comprises 12 residues. The CDR3 DNA is TGTGCCAGGGGACAGGGAATTGCTGGCTACACCTTC. Its protein is CARGQGIAGYTF.

The gene calls are TRBV7-9 and TRBJ2-7; D might be TRBD1 (6 bases). The CDR3 loop spans 15 amino acids. The germline V gene encodes CDR1 SEHNR and CDR2 FQNEAQ (reference sequence). The ends were cut back, 8 bases at V and 1 base at J, with 18 bases in the middle. The CDR3 nucleotides are TGTGCCAGCGTCTCCAGAGGGGGTTTATCCTACGAGCAGTACTTC. It codes for CASVSRGGLSYEQYF.

The V call is TRBV5-1, the J call TRBJ2-7; D gene unclear. V was shortened by 0 bases and J by 7 bases, with 26 bases between the two germline ends. CDR3 length: 18 residues. Germline values: CDR1 SGHRS, CDR2 YFSETQ. Here the CDR3 DNA reads TGCGCCAGCAGCTTGGATAACTCGGTCGGCGGTATTGAATGGGAGCAGTACTTC. Translation: CASSLDNSVGGIEWEQYF.